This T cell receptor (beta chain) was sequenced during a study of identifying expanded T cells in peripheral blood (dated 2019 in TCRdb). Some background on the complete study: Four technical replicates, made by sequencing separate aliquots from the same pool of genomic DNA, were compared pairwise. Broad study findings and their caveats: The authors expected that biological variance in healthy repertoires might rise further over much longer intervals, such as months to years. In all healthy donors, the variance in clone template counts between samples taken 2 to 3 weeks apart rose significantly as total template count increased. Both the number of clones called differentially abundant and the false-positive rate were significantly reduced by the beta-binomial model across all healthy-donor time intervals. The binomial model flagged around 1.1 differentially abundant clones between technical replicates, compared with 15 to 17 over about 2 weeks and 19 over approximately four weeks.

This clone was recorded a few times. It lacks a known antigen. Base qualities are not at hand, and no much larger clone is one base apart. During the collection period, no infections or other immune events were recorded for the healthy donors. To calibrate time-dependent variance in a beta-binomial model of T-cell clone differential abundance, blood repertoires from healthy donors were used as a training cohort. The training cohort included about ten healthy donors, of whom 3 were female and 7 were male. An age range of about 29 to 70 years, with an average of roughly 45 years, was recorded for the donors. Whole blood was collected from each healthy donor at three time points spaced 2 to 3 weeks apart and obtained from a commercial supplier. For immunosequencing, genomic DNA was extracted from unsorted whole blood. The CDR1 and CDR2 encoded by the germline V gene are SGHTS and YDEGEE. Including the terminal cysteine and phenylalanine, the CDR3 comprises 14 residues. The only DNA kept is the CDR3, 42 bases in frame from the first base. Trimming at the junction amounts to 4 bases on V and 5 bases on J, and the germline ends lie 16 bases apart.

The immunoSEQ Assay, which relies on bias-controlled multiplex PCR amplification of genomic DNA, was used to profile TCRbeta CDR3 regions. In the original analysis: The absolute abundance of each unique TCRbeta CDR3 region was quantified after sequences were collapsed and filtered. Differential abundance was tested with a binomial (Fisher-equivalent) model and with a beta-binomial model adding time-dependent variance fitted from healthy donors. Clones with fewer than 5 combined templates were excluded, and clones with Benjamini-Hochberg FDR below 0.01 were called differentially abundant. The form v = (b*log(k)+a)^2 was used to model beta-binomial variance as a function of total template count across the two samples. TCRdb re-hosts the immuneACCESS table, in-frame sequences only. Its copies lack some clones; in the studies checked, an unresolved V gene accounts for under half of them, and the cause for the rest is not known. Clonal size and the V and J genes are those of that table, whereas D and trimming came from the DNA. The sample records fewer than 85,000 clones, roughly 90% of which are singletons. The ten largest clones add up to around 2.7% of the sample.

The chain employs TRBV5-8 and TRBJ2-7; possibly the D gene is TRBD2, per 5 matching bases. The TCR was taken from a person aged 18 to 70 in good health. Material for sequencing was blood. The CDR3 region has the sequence CASSRLRGRDEQYF. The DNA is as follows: TGTGCCAGCAGCCGACTGCGAGGGCGGGACGAGCAGTACTTC.